Listed here are 19 T cell receptor beta chains from one sample, sequenced in a study of T cell responses to AZD1222 COVID-19 vaccine. The repertoire was sequenced with immunoSEQ multiplex PCR; TCRdb's copy has only in-frame clones and lacks some. The sample lists 80,000 or so clones, 75% to 95% seen once, with less than 5.5% in the top ten. This specimen consisted of peripheral blood, obtained on day 0 of MenACWY control vaccination. The receptors come from an adult in good health.

V gene TRBV27 combines with J gene TRBJ2-5; D is ambiguous. V lost 2 bases, J lost 2 bases, and 12 bases lay in between. Looked up from germline, CDR1 is MNHEY and CDR2 is SMNVEV (reference sequence). The CDR3 consists of 15 residues. CDR3 sequence reads: CASSLGRYPQETQYF. CDR3 bases: TGTGCCAGCAGTTTAGGCAGGTACCCTCAAGAGACCCAGTACTTC.

The chain links TRBV7-6 to TRBJ2-1, with 7 bases lining up with TRBD2. Germline CDR1 reads SGHVS; CDR2 reads FNYEAQ. After removal of 5 bases from V and 7 bases from J, the junction contained 5 bases not matched to a gene. The CDR3 consists of 13 residues. The CDR3 loop is CASSRGLKNEQFF. In DNA, the CDR3 is TGTGCCAGCAGCCGGGGACTAAAGAATGAGCAGTTCTTC.

The V and J genes are TRBV13 and TRBJ2-2; D is perhaps TRBD1 (6 bases). The CDR3 contains 14 residues. The germline gives CDR1 PRHDT, CDR2 FYEKMQ (reference sequence). Trimming took 6 bases from V and 4 from J, leaving 12 bases between them. CDR3 protein: CASRKQGSTGELFF. As DNA, the CDR3 is TGTGCCAGCAGAAAACAGGGTTCCACCGGGGAGCTGTTTTTT.

Only one count was recorded for this clone. This chain uses TRBV7-9 with TRBJ1-2; TRBD1 agrees at 7 bases. Germline CDR1 is SEHNR and CDR2 is FQNEAQ (reference sequence). V shed 4 bases, J shed 6 bases, and the junction held 11 bases outside the gene matches. There are 15 residues in the CDR3. CDR3 residues: CASSSTDRVSDGYTF. In DNA form, the CDR3 reads TGTGCCAGCAGCTCAACCGACAGGGTCTCGGATGGCTACACCTTC.

The V gene is TRBV6-5, the J gene TRBJ1-5, with 7 nucleotides matching TRBD1. V shed 0 bases, J shed 10 bases, and the junction held 6 bases outside the gene matches. CDR3 length: 14 amino acids. The V gene's germline CDR1 is MNHEY and CDR2 SVGAGI. Written as DNA, the CDR3 is TGTGCCAGCAGTTACTCGACTGGGACAGCCCCCCAGCATTTT. Translated: CASSYSTGTAPQHF.

The V gene is TRBV29-1, the J gene TRBJ2-7; TRBD2 aligns across 7 bases. The trim removed 4 bases at V and 4 bases at J, leaving 10 bases unmatched. The germline V gene encodes CDR1 SQVTM and CDR2 ANQGSEA. The CDR3 has 14 amino acids. The CDR3 DNA reads TGCAGCGTTGCCCCTCAAGAGCGGGATTACGAGCAGTACTTC. Translated, it gives CSVAPQERDYEQYF.

This clone showed up just once. The V call is TRBV6-5, the J call TRBJ1-1; D is ambiguous. The germline V and J ends were trimmed by 2 bases and 6 bases, with 13 bases remaining between them. Germline CDR1 and CDR2: MNHEY and SVGAGI. The CDR3 consists of 14 residues. The CDR3 loop reads CASSYNRGRAEAFF. The CDR3 DNA reads TGTGCCAGCAGTTACAATCGGGGAAGGGCTGAAGCTTTCTTT.

Turning to this clone: This specimen includes other DNA sequences encoding the same CDR3. The chain has TRBV11-2 and TRBJ1-1; D might be TRBD1 (5 bases). V lost 3 bases and J 0 bases, leaving 5 bases between the germline ends. This CDR3 is built from 13 residues. Per the germline V gene, CDR1 is SGHAT and CDR2 is FQNNGV. The CDR3 DNA is TGTGCCAGCAGCTTGGGGGTGAACACTGAAGCTTTCTTT. This sequence encodes CASSLGVNTEAFF.

This chain uses TRBV27 with TRBJ2-1; 12 bases map to TRBD2. Trimming removed 5 bases from V and 1 base from J; junction bases left unmatched: 6. The CDR3 sequence is 17 residues long. CDR1 MNHEY and CDR2 SMNVEV come from the germline V gene (reference sequence). CDR3 protein: CASSTRTSGASYNEQFF. The CDR3 DNA is TGTGCCAGCAGTACCCGGACTAGCGGGGCTTCCTACAATGAGCAGTTCTTC.

This sequence joins TRBV18 and TRBJ2-2, with a weak D call TRBD1 (6 bases). CDR3 length: 14 residues. Trimming pared 4 bases from V and 5 bases from J, leaving 11 bases between. Germline values: CDR1 KGHSH, CDR2 LQKENI. CDR3 residues: CASSRERGTGELFF. CDR3 coding DNA: TGTGCCAGCTCACGCGAAAGGGGGACCGGGGAGCTGTTTTTT.

This clone has just one count. This chain links TRBV30 with TRBJ2-5; 10 bases match TRBD2. Germline-derived CDR1 and CDR2 are GTSNPN and SVGIG (reference sequence). The CDR3 contains 14 residues. Trimming at V came to 1 base and at J to 1 base, leaving 0 bases not matched to a gene. CDR3 loop: CAWSGTSGQETQYF. The DNA of the CDR3 is TGTGCCTGGAGTGGGACTAGCGGCCAAGAGACCCAGTACTTC. Together with reference TRBV30 and TRBJ2-5, the CDR3 gives the full variable domain: SQTIHQWPATLVQPVGSPLSLECTVEGTSNPNLYWYRQAAGRGLQLLFYSVGIGQISSEVPQNLSASRPQDRQFILSSKKLLLSDSGFYLCAWSGTSGQETQYFGPGTRLLVL.

The chain has TRBV5-1 and TRBJ2-2; 8 bases fit TRBD1. CDR3 length equals 17 residues. Germline CDR1 and CDR2: SGHRS and YFSETQ. Trimming cost V 4 bases and J 3 bases; bases outside gene matches: 11. CDR3 bases: TGCGCCAGCAGCAATCGGGCTCCGGGACAGGACACCGGGGAGCTGTTTTTT. Protein product: CASSNRAPGQDTGELFF.

V usage is TRBV11-3 and J usage is TRBJ2-2; a weak D match, TRBD2 (5 bases). V was trimmed by 1 base and J by 6 bases, leaving 9 bases between them. Germline lookup yields CDR1 SGHNT and CDR2 YENEEA. CDR3 length equals 14 residues. This CDR3 is CASSLVGESGELFF. CDR3 coding DNA: TGTGCCAGCAGCTTAGTCGGGGAGTCCGGGGAGCTGTTTTTT.

This chain connects TRBV28 to TRBJ1-1; maybe TRBD1 (5 bases). The CDR3 covers 16 residues. From germline, CDR1 is MDHEN and CDR2 SYDVKM. The V end lost 4 bases, the J end lost 4 bases, and 19 bases lay between the germline ends. CDR3 sequence reads: CASSSLGAGRSTEAFF. CDR3 nucleotide sequence: TGTGCCAGCAGTTCCCTCGGGGCCGGGAGGAGCACTGAAGCTTTCTTT.

V and J are TRBV14 and TRBJ2-1, with 8 bases aligning to TRBD2. The CDR3 loop spans 15 amino acids. The J segment lost 10 bases and the V segment lost 0 bases, leaving 8 bases of the junction unmatched. Germline-derived CDR1 and CDR2 are SGHDN and FVKESK. The DNA of the CDR3 is TGTGCCAGCAGCCAAGACCCTAGCGGGTGGGGGGAGCAGTTCTTC. Encoded protein: CASSQDPSGWGEQFF.

The V gene is TRBV3-1 (or the pseudogene TRBV3-2), the J gene TRBJ1-5; D ambiguous. V lost 0 bases, J lost 0 bases, and 12 bases lay in between. The germline V gene encodes CDR1 LGHDT and CDR2 YNNKEL (reference sequence). This CDR3 has 17 residues. The CDR3 protein is CASSQEASGYSNQPQHF. CDR3 nucleotide sequence: TGTGCCAGCAGCCAAGAAGCGTCCGGGTATAGCAATCAGCCCCAGCATTTT.

This clone was recorded only once. The chain employs TRBV18 and TRBJ2-7; D possibly corresponds to TRBD1 (6 bases). The V gene lost 5 bases and the J gene lost 0 bases, with 14 bases spanning the gap. From germline, CDR1 is KGHSH and CDR2 LQKENI. The CDR3 covers 15 residues. This CDR3 reads CASSSYRESSYEQYF. The CDR3 DNA reads TGTGCCAGCTCATCGTACAGGGAAAGCTCCTACGAGCAGTACTTC.

The rearrangement uses TRBV5-1 and TRBJ1-2; 8 bases are a match to TRBD1. The ends lost 4 bases at V and 6 bases at J; junction bases unmatched: 11. Germline values: CDR1 SGHRS, CDR2 YFSETQ. The CDR3 contains 15 residues. Here the CDR3 reads CASSGQGGLNDGYTF. DNA of the CDR3: TGCGCCAGCAGCGGACAGGGAGGGCTTAATGATGGCTACACCTTC.

J is TRBJ1-6 and V is TRBV2; 7 nucleotides line up with TRBD1. The CDR3 has 15 amino acids. V gave up 6 bases and J gave up 8 bases; unmatched junction bases: 10. Germline V gives CDR1 SNHLY, CDR2 FYNNEI. The CDR3 spells CASSAVGTEDSPLHF. The CDR3 nucleotides are TGTGCCAGCAGCGCGGTCGGGACAGAAGATTCACCCCTCCACTTT.